The clone carrying this TCR beta chain appeared many times. Its cognate antigen is unknown. MiXCR, applied by TCRdb to the 5' RACE reads, yields one record per CDR3 protein. In the table there are roughly 74,000 distinct CDR3 sequences, around 6.9% of which are singletons. This specimen comes from a study of T cells after yellow fever vaccination. Looking at the study overall: Each low-cell-number fraction was prepared by means of SMART-Seq v4 Ultra Low Input.

Study-wide results and caveats: Abundant clonotypes from the bulk population could contaminate FACS-sorted repertoires.

The source was CD8+ T cells sorted from PBMCs, collected about 5 days after the first yellow fever vaccination. This TCR came from a man younger than 35 who received the YFV17D yellow fever vaccine.

Written as DNA, the CDR3 is TGTGCTAGTGGTTTTAAGGCATCCTACTATGGCTACACCTTC. This encodes CASGFKASYYGYTF. This chain joins TRBV12-5 and TRBJ1-2, with no clear D. V dropped 3 bases and J dropped 3 bases, with 11 bases sitting between them. This CDR3 has 14 amino acids. Germline-derived CDR1 and CDR2 are LGHNT and FRNRAP.